This TCR beta chain is from a study of glioma-infiltrating T cells after dendritic cell vaccination. Overall study context: The vaccine used monocyte-derived dendritic cells pulsed overnight with autologous tumor lysate.

TCRB CDR3 was amplified from 2 ug genomic DNA or less. Method: immunoSEQ multiplex PCR; TCRdb's copy keeps in-frame clones and lacks some. Seen here are over 90,000 clones, 75% to 90% observed once, and the top ten hold roughly 5.9%. CDR3 length: 14 amino acids. With 1 base removed from V and 0 bases from J, the gap between germline ends came to 5 bases. CDR1 SGHDT and CDR2 YYEEEE come from the germline V gene. Described time point: after dendritic cell vaccination, including at tumor progression/relapse. The sequencing used blood, collected after dendritic cell vaccination. This sequence originates from a human donor with glioblastoma. V and J are TRBV5-6 and TRBJ2-4; D remains unclear. CDR3 DNA sequence: TGTGCCAGCAGCTTGCCCCTAGCCAAAAACATTCAGTACTTC. It encodes CASSLPLAKNIQYF.